This T cell receptor (beta chain) was profiled in a study of identical twins. cDNA carried unique molecular identifiers, and a universal primer site was added by template switching. TCRdb itself ran the 5' RACE reads through MiXCR, one entry per CDR3 protein. The sample holds about 810,000 distinct CDR3 sequences; 9% to 15% are singletons and the top ten take around 1.6%. This clonotype showed up just a few times. Its antigen is not identified. CDR3 length: 14 amino acids. Germline loops: CDR1 ENHRY, CDR2 SYGVKD. The V and J ends lost 10 bases and 4 bases, in that order; junction bases with no gene match: 6. Study observations and caveats: Recombination models fit unrelated individuals' TCR alpha sharing but underestimated twins'. Not following the same donors, the study drew its conclusions from cross-sectional statistical analysis.

These sequences were also reported in another study, on yellow fever vaccine responses in identical twins. That paper notes: Twins showed a vaccine T cell response that reportedly seemed partly convergent, partly personalized.

The chain has TRBV10-3 and TRBJ2-3, with 12 bases identical to TRBD2. The specimen sequenced was PBMCs. The sequence was collected from a young woman in good health. The CDR3 loop is CATRTSGTPDTQYF. The CDR3 DNA sequence: TGTGCCACAAGGACTAGCGGGACCCCAGATACGCAGTATTTT.